The clone carrying this TCR beta chain was recorded at least ten times. Its antigen is as yet unknown. Trimming took 3 bases from V and 3 from J, leaving 6 bases between them. Germline CDR1 reads SQVTM; CDR2 reads ANQGSEA. The CDR3 runs to 12 residues. These data come from a study of read filtering for tumor transcriptome and immune sequencing. Study overall: Whole-transcriptome libraries were prepared after DNase treatment.

Study-level points and caveats: Compared with RNA-seq, IR-seq gave much higher clonotype depth and reliability.

The library was built from about 400 ng RNA with molecular barcoded adaptors for alpha/delta and beta/gamma chains. Via MiXCR, TCRdb re-called the reads, giving one row per CDR3 protein. The sample yields over 35,000 distinct CDR3 sequences, 10% to 15% seen once. The chain recombines TRBV29-1 with TRBJ2-1, with D uncertain. Sequencing was carried out using a population of CD138-negative cells sorted from bone marrow. The sequence was obtained from a donor at least 40 years old with multiple myeloma. The CDR3 loop reads CSVEGSYNEQFF. The DNA for the CDR3 is TGCAGCGTTGAGGGCAGCTACAATGAGCAGTTCTTC.